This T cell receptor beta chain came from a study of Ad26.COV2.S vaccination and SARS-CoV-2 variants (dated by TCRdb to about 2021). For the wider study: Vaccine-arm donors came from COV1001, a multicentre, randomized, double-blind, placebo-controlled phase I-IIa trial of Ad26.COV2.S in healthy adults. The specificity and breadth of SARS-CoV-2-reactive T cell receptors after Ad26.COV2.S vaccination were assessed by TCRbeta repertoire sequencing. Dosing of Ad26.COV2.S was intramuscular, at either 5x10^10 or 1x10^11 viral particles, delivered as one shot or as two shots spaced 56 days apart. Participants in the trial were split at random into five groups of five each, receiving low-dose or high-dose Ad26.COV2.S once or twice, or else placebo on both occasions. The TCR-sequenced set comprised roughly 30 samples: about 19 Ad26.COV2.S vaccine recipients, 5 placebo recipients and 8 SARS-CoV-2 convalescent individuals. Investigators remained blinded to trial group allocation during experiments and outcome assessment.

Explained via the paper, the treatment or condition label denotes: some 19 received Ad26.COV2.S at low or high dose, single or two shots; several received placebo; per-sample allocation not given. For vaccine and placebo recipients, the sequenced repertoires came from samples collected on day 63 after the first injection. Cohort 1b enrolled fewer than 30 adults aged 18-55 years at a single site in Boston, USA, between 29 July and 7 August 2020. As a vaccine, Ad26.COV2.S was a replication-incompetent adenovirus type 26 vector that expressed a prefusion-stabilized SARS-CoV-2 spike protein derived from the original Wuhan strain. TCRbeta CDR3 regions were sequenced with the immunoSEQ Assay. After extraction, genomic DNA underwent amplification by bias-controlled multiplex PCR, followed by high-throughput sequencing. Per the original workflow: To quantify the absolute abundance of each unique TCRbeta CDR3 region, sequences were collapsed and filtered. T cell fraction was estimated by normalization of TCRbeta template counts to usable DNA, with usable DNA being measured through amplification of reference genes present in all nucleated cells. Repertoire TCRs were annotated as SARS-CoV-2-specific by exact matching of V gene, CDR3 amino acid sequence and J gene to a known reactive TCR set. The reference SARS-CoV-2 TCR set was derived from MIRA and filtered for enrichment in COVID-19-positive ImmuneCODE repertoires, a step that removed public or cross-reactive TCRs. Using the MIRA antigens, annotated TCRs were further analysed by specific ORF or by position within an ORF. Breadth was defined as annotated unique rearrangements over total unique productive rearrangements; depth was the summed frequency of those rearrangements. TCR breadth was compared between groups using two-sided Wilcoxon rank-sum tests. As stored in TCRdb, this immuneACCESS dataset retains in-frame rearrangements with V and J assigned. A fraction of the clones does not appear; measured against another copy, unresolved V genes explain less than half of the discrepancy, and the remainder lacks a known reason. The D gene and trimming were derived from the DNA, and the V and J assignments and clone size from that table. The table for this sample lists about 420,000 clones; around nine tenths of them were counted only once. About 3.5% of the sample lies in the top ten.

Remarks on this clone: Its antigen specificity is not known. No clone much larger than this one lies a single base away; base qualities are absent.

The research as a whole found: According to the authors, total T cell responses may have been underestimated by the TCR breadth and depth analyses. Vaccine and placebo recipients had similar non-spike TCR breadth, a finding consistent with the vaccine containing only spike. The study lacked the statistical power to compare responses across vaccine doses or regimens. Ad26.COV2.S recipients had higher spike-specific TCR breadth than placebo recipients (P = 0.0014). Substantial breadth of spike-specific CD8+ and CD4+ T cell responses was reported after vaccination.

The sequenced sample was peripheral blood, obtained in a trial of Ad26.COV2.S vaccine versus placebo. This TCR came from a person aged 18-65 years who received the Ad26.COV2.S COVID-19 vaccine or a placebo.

The CDR3 protein sequence reads: CASSRPLAGGPMDTQYF. The DNA sequence is TGTGCCAGCAGCCGACCTTTAGCGGGGGGGCCAATGGATACGCAGTATTTT. This chain joins TRBV28 to TRBJ2-3; 11 central bases correspond to TRBD2. The CDR3 runs 17 residues from the cysteine to the phenylalanine. Only the CDR3 DNA stays, 51 bases, in frame from base 1. The germline V gene specifies MDHEN as CDR1 and SYDVKM as CDR2. After removal of 6 bases from V and 6 bases from J, the junction retains 14 bases not matched to a gene.